The following is a T cell receptor beta chain sequence with its context. There is no known antigen for this receptor. Per-base qualities were not stored, and no clone one base away is much larger. Patients with a history of autoimmune disease or receiving systemic immunosuppression were excluded from the trial. Peripheral blood for TCR sequencing was collected from all dose cohorts at baseline, on cycle 4 day 1, and on cycle 7 day 1. Samples were obtained from an open-label, multicenter, first-in-human phase I dose-escalation trial of ivuxolimab. Adults with locally advanced or metastatic melanoma, renal cell carcinoma, hepatocellular carcinoma or head and neck squamous cell carcinoma were enrolled in the trial. Before TCR sequencing, CD4+ and CD8+ T cells were separately sorted from peripheral blood. Genomic DNA was extracted from sorted cells for sequencing of the TCRbeta CDR3 region. TCRbeta CDR3 regions were sequenced using the immunoSEQ Assay. TCRdb carries this immuneACCESS record with in-frame sequences only. Its versions omit some clonotypes, under half of them owing to an unresolved V gene in the studies checked, with the rest unexplained. Across this sample there are about 67,000 clones, with about 85% seen only once. 2% to 2.5% of the sample rests with the top ten.

The sample originates from a study of OX40 agonist ivuxolimab in advanced cancers. About the study as a whole: Ivuxolimab, which targeted the costimulatory receptor OX40 (CD134), was an agonistic, fully human IgG2 monoclonal antibody. Among the approximately 50 dose-escalation patients, approximately 20 had hepatocellular carcinoma, approximately 15 melanoma, 9 renal cell carcinoma and 9 head and neck cancer. The monotherapy dose-escalation portion (N of about 49 patients) of the phase I ivuxolimab trial is reported in the paper. Patients were allowed to have had prior anti-PD-1, anti-PD-L1 or anti-CTLA-4 therapy, and approximately 40% of the dose-escalation patients had previously received checkpoint inhibitors. The dose-escalation cohort was about 83% male with a mean age of approximately 60 years, ranging from roughly 20 to 80. Peripheral TCRbeta sequencing was intended to test whether TCR sequence diversity was altered and clonal T-cell expansion was caused by ivuxolimab. Partial responses occurred in three dose-escalation patients: two with cutaneous melanoma and one with hepatocellular carcinoma. Intravenous ivuxolimab was administered to patients every 2 weeks at six dose levels: 0.01, 0.1, 0.3, 1.5, 3 and 10 mg/kg.

Broad study findings and their caveats: Which antigens the clonally expanded peripheral T cells were specific for was not determined. After ivuxolimab, expanded clones were on average more numerous among CD8+ T cells than among CD4+ T cells. Low levels of normalized T-cell clonal expansion were also seen in some nonresponding patients. Partial responders in the 0.1-3.0 mg/kg groups had among the lowest normalized peripheral clonal expansion, especially among CD8+ T cells. Clonal expansion of both CD4+ and CD8+ blood T cells was observed from baseline to week 6 at doses 0.1 to 3.0 mg/kg.

V is reduced by 1 base and J by 10 bases, leaving a spacing of 8 bases between them. Measured from the cysteine to the phenylalanine, the CDR3 is 13 residues long. The retained sequence is limited to the CDR3, 39 bases, with the frame set at the first base. CDR1 SNHLY and CDR2 FYNNEI are derived from the germline V gene. This TCR derives from an adult with an advanced solid tumor such as melanoma, head and neck, liver or kidney cancer. This sequence uses TRBV2 and TRBJ1-6, with no confidently assigned D gene. Sequences were derived from CD4+ or CD8+ T cells sorted from blood, sampled in a trial of the OX40 agonist ivuxolimab. The CDR3 sequence is CASSEEDGSPLHF. The sequenced DNA: TGTGCCAGCAGTGAAGAGGACGGATCACCCCTCCACTTT.